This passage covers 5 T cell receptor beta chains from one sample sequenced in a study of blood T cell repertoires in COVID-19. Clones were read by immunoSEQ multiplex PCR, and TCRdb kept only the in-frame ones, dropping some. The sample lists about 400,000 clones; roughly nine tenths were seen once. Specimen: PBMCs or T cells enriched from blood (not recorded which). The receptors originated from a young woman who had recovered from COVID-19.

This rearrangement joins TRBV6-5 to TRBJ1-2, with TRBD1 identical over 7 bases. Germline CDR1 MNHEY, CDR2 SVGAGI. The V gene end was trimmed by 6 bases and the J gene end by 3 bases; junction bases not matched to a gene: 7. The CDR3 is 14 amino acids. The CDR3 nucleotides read TGTGCCAGCAGGTCACCCGGGACAGACTATGGCTACACCTTC. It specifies CASRSPGTDYGYTF.

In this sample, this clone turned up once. The CDR3 protein is CASSATSGRASDEQFF. The CDR3 bases are TGCGCCAGCAGCGCTACTAGCGGGAGGGCCTCGGATGAGCAGTTCTTC. The J gene is TRBJ2-1, the V gene TRBV5-1, with 13 bases that match TRBD2. Trimming cost V 4 bases and J 8 bases; bases outside gene matches: 9. Germline V gene data show CDR1 as SGHRS and CDR2 as YFSETQ. This CDR3 is 16 amino acids long.

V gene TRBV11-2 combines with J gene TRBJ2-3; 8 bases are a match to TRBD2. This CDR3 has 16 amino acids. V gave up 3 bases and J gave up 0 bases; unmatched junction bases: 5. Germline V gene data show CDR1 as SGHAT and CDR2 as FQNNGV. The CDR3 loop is CASSFLAGLSTDTQYF. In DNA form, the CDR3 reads TGTGCCAGCAGCTTTTTAGCGGGACTAAGCACAGATACGCAGTATTTT.

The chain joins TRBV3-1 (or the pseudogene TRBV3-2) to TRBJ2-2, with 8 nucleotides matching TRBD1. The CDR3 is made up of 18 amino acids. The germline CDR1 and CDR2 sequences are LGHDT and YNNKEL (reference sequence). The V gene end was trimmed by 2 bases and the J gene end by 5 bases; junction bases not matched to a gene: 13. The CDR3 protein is CASSQPRTGLMWTGELFF. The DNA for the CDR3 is TGTGCCAGCAGCCAACCGCGGACAGGGCTCATGTGGACCGGGGAGCTGTTTTTT.

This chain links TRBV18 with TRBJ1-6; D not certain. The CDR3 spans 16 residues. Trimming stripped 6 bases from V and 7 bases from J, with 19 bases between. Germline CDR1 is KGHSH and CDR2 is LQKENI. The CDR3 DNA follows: TGTGCCAGCTCGCAGGAGGGAAACGCTCCGAATTCACCCCTCCACTTT. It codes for CASSQEGNAPNSPLHF.